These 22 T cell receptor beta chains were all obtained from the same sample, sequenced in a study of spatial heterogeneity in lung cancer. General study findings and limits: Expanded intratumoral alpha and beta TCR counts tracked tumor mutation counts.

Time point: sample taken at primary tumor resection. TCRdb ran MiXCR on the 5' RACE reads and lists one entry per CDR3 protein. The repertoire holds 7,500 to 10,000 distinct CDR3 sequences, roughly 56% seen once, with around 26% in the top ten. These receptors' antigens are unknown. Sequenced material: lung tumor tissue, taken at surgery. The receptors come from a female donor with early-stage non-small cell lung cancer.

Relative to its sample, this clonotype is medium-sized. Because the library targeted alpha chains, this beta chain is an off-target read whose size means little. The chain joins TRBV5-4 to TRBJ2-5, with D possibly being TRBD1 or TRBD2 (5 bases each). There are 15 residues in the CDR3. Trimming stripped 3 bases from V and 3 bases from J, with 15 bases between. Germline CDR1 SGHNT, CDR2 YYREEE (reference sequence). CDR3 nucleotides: TGTGCCAGCAGCTACCTGGGACGCATAGAAGAGACCCAGTACTTC. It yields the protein CASSYLGRIEETQYF.

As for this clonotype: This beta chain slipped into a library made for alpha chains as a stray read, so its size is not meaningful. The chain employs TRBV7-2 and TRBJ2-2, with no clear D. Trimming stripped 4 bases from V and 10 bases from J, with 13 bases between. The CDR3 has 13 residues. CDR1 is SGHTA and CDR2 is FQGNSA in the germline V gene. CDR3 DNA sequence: TGTGCCAGCAGCTCTATAGCTGCCTTGGAGCTGTTTTTT. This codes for CASSSIAALELFF.

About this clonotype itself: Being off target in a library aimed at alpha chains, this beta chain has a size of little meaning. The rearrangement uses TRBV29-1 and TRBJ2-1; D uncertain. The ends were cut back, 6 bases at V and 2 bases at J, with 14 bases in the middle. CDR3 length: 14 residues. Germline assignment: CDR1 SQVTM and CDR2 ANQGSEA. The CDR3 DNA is TGCAGCGTCTTCGAACTTTCTACCTACAATGAGCAGTTCTTC. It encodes CSVFELSTYNEQFF.

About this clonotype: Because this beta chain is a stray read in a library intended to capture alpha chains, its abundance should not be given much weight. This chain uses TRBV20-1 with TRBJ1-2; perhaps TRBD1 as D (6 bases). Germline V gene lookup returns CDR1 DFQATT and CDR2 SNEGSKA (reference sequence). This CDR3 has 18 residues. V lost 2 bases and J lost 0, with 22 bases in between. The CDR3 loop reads CSARPPYRAGLSNYGYTF. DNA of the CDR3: TGCAGTGCTAGACCCCCCTACAGGGCGGGGTTATCTAACTATGGCTACACCTTC.

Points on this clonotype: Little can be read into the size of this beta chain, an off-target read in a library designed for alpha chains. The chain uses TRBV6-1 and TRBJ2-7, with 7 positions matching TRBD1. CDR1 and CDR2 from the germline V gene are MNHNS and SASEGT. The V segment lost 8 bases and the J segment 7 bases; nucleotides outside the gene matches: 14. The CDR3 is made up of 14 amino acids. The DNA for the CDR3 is TGTGCCAGCCATCGGACAGGCGTTATCGGGGAGCAGTACTTC. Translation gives CASHRTGVIGEQYF.

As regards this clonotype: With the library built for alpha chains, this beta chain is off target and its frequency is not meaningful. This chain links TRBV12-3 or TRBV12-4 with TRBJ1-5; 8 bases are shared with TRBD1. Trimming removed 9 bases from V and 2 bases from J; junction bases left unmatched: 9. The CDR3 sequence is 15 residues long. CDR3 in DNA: TGTGCCAGTTGTACAATGGGACAGGGCAATCAGCCCCAGCATTTT. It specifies CASCTMGQGNQPQHF.

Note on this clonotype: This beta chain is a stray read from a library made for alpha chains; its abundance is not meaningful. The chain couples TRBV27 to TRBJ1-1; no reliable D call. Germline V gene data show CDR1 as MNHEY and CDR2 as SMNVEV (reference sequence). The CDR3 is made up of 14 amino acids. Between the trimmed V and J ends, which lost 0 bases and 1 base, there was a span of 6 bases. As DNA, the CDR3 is TGTGCCAGCAGTTTATCGATATGGAACACTGAAGCTTTCTTT. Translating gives CASSLSIWNTEAFF.

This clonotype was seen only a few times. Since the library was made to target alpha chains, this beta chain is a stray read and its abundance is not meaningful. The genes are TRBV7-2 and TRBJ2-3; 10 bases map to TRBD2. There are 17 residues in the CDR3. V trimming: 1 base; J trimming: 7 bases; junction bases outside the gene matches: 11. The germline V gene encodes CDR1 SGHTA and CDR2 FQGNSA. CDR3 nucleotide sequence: TGTGCCAGCAGCTTAGGAGGGGCTAGCGGGGGCCAAAATACGCAGTATTTT. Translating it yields CASSLGGASGGQNTQYF.

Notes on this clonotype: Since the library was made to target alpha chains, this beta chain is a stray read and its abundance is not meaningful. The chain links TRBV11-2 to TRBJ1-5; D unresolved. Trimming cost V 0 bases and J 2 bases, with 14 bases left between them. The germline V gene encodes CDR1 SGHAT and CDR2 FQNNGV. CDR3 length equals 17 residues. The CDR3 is CASSLDRIQKGNQPQHF. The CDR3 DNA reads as TGTGCCAGCAGCTTAGATCGGATCCAAAAGGGCAATCAGCCCCAGCATTTT.

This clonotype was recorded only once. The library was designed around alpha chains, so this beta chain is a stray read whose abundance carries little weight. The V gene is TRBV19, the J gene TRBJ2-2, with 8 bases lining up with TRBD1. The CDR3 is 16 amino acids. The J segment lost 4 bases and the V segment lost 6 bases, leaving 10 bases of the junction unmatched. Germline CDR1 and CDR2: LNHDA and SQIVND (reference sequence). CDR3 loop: CASRTHGQGTTGELFF. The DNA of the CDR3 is TGTGCCAGTAGAACCCACGGACAGGGAACCACCGGGGAGCTGTTTTTT. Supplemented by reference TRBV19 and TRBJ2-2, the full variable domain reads DGGITQSPKYLFRKEGQNVTLSCEQNLNHDAMYWYRQDPGQGLRLIYYSQIVNDFQKGDIAEGYSVSREKKESFPLTVTSAQKNPTAFYLCASRTHGQGTTGELFFGEGSRLTVL.

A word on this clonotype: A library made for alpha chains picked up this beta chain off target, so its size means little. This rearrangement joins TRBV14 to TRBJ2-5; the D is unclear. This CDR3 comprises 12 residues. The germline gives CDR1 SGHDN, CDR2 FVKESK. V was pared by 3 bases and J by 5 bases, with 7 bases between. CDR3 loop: CASSQWVETQYF. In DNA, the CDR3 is TGTGCCAGCAGCCAGTGGGTGGAGACCCAGTACTTC.

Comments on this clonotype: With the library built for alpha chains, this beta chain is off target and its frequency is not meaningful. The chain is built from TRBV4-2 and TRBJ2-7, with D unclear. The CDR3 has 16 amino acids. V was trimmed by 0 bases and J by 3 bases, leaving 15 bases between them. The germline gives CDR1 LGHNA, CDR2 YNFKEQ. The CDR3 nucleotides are TGTGCCAGCAGCCAAGATGGTACCGGACGGGTCTACGAGCAGTACTTC. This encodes CASSQDGTGRVYEQYF.

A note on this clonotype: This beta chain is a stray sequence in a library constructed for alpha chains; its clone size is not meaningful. DNA for the CDR3: TGTGCCAGCAGCTTGAGAGGGCTAGCGGCTGGAAACACCATATATTTT. Translation gives CASSLRGLAAGNTIYF. This chain connects TRBV7-9 to TRBJ1-3; D gene ambiguous. The CDR3 loop spans 16 amino acids. CDR1 SEHNR and CDR2 FQNEAQ come from the germline V gene (reference sequence). Trimming removed 3 bases at V and 2 bases at J, with 14 bases between.

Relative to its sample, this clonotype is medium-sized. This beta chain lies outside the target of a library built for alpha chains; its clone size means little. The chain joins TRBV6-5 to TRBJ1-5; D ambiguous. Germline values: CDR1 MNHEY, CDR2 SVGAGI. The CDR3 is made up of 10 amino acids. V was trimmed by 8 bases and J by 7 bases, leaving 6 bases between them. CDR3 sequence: CASLYQPQHF. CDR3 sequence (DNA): TGTGCCAGCCTCTACCAGCCCCAGCATTTT.

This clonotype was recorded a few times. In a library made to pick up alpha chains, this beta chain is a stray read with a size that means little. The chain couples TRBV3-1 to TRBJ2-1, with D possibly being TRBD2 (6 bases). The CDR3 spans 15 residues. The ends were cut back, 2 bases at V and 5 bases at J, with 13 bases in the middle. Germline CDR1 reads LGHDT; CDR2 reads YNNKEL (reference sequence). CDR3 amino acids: CASSQTSRMNNEQFF. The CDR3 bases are TGTGCCAGCAGCCAAACTAGCAGAATGAACAATGAGCAGTTCTTC.

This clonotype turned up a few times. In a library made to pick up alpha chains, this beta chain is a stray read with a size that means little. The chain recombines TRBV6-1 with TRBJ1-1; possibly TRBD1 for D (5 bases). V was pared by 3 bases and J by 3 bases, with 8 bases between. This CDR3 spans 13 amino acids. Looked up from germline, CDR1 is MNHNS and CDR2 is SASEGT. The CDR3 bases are TGTGCCAGCAGTGACACGGGGGACACTGAAGCTTTCTTT. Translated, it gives CASSDTGDTEAFF.

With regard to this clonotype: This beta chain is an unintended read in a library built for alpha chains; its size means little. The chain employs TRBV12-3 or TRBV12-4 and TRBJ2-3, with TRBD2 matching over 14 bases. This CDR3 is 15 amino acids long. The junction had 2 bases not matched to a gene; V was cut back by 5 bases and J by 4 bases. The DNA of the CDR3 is TGTGCCAGCAGTCCGGGACTAGCGGGGGCAGATACGCAGTATTTT. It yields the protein CASSPGLAGADTQYF.

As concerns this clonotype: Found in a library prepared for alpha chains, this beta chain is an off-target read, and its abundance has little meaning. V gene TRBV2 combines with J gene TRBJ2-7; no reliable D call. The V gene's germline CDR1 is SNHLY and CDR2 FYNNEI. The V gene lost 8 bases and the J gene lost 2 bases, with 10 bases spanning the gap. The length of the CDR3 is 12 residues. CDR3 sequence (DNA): TGTGCCAGCGGACGTTGGGCCTACGAGCAGTACTTC. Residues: CASGRWAYEQYF.

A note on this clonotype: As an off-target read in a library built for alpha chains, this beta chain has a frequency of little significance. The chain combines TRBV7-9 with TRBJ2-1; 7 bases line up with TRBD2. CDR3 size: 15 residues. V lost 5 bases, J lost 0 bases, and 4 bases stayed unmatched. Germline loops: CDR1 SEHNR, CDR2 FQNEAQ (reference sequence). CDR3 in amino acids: CASSRGVSSYNEQFF. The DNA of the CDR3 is TGTGCCAGCAGCCGGGGGGTCAGCTCCTACAATGAGCAGTTCTTC.

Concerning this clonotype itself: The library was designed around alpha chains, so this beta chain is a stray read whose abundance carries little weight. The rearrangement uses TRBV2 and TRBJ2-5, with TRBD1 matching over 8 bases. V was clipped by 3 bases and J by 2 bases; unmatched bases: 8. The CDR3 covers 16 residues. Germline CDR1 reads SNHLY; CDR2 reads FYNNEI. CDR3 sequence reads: CASSDPTGEIQETQYF. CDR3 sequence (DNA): TGTGCCAGCAGTGACCCGACAGGGGAGATTCAAGAGACCCAGTACTTC.

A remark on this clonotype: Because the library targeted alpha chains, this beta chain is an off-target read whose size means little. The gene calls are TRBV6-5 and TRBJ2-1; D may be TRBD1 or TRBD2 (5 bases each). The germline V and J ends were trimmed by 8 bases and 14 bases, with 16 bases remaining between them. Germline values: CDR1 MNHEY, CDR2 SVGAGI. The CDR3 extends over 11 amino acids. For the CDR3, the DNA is TGTGCCAGCCTATCCGGGACCAGGAAGTTCTTC. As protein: CASLSGTRKFF.

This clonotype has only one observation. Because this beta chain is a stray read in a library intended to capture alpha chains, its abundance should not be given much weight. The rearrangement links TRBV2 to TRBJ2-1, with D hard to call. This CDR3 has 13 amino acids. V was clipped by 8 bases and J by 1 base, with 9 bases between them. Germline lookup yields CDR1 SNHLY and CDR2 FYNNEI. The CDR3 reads CASGVESYNEQFF. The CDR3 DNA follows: TGTGCCAGCGGGGTGGAGTCCTACAATGAGCAGTTCTTC.